The sequence of this TCR beta chain was determined in a study of vaccination and CD4 T cells after COVID-19. The wider study: Convalescent individuals numbered four females and six males, two being Hispanic. Post-COVID draws followed diagnosis by a median around 95 days (range 35 to 161). Samples after vaccination came a median around eleven weeks past dose two, ranging 14 to 241. From HCoV-229E, HCoV-OC43, HCoV-NL63 and SARS-CoV-2, overlapping spike peptides were used to stimulate the cells.

The germline V and J ends were trimmed by 1 base and 9 bases, with 13 bases remaining between them. CDR1 and CDR2 (germline): MNHEY, SVGEGT. The CDR3 consists of 14 residues. Treatment reported: approximately 9-day PBMC culture with coronavirus spike peptide pools or control peptides (ViraFEST assay). This clonotype turned up a few times. Its antigen remains unidentified. Sequenced with the Oncomine TCR Beta short-read assay was DNA taken from cultured CD4+ T cells. MiXCR, run by TCRdb on the PCR reads, gives a single entry per CDR3 protein. The table has approximately 15,000 distinct CDR3 sequences, approximately 27% seen once.

The chain links TRBV6-2 or TRBV6-3 to TRBJ2-1; tentatively, D is TRBD2 (6 bases). This TCR derives from a human donor with COVID-19. Sequencing was performed on cultured CD4+ T cells from blood. CDR3 region: CASSYWGVTSEQFF. The DNA of the CDR3 is TGTGCCAGCAGTTACTGGGGGGTTACTAGTGAGCAGTTCTTC.